This T cell receptor (beta chain) was obtained from a study of human T cells and chemical hapten exposure. About the study: Sensitization applied 2% DPC to roughly 2 cm by roughly 2 cm of upper inner arm skin. Readings were taken at 6 days from patch tests that had applied 0.01% DPC to the upper back.

The CDR3 consists of 16 residues. V trimming: 6 bases; J trimming: 4 bases; junction bases outside the gene matches: 14. Germline-derived CDR1 and CDR2 are SQVTM and ANQGSEA. Study-wide results and caveats: Patch test score rose with PT1 expanded TCRs, significant at 8, 16, 32, not 4. There was no change with DPC sensitization in TCRs above 1 in 1000 frequency.

TCRdb ran MiXCR on the RACE reads and lists one entry per CDR3 protein. The sample lists over 130,000 distinct CDR3 sequences, 10% to 15% seen once, with around 1.4% in the top ten. Concerning this clonotype: Its antigen is currently unknown.

Time point denoted: patch test 2, 6 weeks after DPC sensitization. Treatment denoted: therapeutic diphenylcyclopropenone sensitization with weekly scalp DPC. This specimen consisted of whole blood, obtained in connection with sensitization to the hapten diphenylcyclopropenone (DPC). This chain joins TRBV29-1 and TRBJ2-5, with 10 bases matching TRBD2. This TCR derives from a woman in her forties or fifties with alopecia areata. Some clones in this sample may be carry-over from other donors' samples. The CDR3 coding sequence is TGCAGCGTGGTGGGGGCGAGCGGGAGGGCCGGAGAGACCCAGTACTTC. Protein: CSVVGASGRAGETQYF. Full variable domain (rest looked up from reference TRBV29-1 and TRBJ2-5): SAVISQKPSRDICQRGTSLTIQCQVDSQVTMMFWYRQQPGQSLTLIATANQGSEATYESGFVIDKFPISRPNLTFSTLTVSNMSPEDSSIYLCSVVGASGRAGETQYFGPGTRLLVL.